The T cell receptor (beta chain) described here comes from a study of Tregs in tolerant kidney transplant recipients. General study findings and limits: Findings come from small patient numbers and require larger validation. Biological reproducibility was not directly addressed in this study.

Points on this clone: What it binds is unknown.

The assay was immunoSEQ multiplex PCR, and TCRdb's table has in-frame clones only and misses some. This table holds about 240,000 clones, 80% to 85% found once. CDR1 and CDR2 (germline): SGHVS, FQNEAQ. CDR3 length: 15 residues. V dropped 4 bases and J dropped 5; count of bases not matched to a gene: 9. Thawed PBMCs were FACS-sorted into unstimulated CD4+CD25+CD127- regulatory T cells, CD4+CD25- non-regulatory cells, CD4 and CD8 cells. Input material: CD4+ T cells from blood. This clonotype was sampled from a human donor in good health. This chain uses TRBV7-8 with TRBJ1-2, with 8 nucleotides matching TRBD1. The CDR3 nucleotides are TGTGCCAGCAGCTGGACAGGGCGATCAGGATATGGCTACACCTTC. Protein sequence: CASSWTGRSGYGYTF. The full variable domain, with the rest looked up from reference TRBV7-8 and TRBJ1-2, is GAGVSQSPRYKVAKRGQDVALRCDPISGHVSLFWYQQALGQGPEFLTYFQNEAQLDKSGLPSDRFFAERPEGSVSTLKIQRTQQEDSAVYLCASSWTGRSGYGYTFGSGTRLTVV.